This T cell receptor beta chain came from a study of shared clonotypes between healthy human individuals. This CDR3 has 15 residues. V shed 4 bases, J shed 0 bases, and the junction held 5 bases outside the gene matches. Germline values: CDR1 LNHDA, CDR2 SQIVND (reference sequence). Division of CD4+ cells produced a CD45RA+ naive subset and a CD45RA-negative memory subset. Comments on this clone: The antigen is not known. The identical CDR3 is also encoded by other nucleotide sequences in the sample.

Study-wide findings and caveats: Among donors, sharing of clonotypes was expected to be affected by sequencing depth.

Assay runs were performed at deep level. Authors' data handling: ImmunoSEQ junction-only sequences lacked quality scores, so their filtering differed. The data were produced by immunoSEQ multiplex PCR, yet TCRdb's version contains in-frame clones alone and is incomplete. V and J calls and clone size are given by that table; D and trimming were obtained from the DNA. The profile shows under 750,000 clones, roughly 72% of them singletons. The sequence derives from a woman aged 30 to 39 in good health. This sequence joins TRBV19 and TRBJ2-7, with 8 bases fitting TRBD1. Sequencing input: memory CD4+ T cells sorted from blood. Subset specified: CD45RA-negative fraction. CDR3 DNA sequence: TGTGCCAGTAGTAATCAGGGGGCTAGCTCCTACGAGCAGTACTTC. Its protein is CASSNQGASSYEQYF.